The T cell receptor beta chain under discussion was sequenced for a study of CD8+CD57+ T cells in acquired aplastic anemia. It was patients with CD8+CD57+ cell expansion by flow cytometry who were chosen for sequencing. TCR beta VDJ and CDR3 profiles were obtained from a genomic DNA template. TCRdb redid the calling of the reads with MiXCR, one entry per CDR3 protein. The repertoire has a few hundred thousand distinct CDR3 sequences, almost 50% of them found once; the top ten carry roughly 21%. With regard to this clonotype: One end of the junction fails to match germline, which may point to a read error.

The clonotype was recovered from a human donor with aplastic anemia. The material sequenced was sorted CD4+, CD8+, or CD8+CD57+ T cells (not recorded which) from PBMCs.

The CDR3 DNA follows: TGTGCCACCAGTGAAGGACAAACAGCAGATACGCAGTATTTT. Its translation: CATSEGQTADTQYF. The chain joins TRBV5-1 to TRBJ2-3, with D tentatively TRBD1 (5 bases). This CDR3 spans 14 amino acids. Germline V CDR1 and CDR2: SGHRS, YFSETQ.